The 14 T cell receptor beta chains in this list originate from one sample, sequenced in a study of cytomegalovirus exposure and HLA in healthy donors. 13 Jbeta primers and 60 Vbeta primers were used for the PCR. Here immunoSEQ multiplex PCR was the method, and the copy in TCRdb shows in-frame clones only, minus some. The top ten hold around 1.9% of the sample, which has approximately 140,000 clones, around 65% seen once. Input material: PBMCs. The origin of the receptors is a male donor in good health and CMV-seronegative.

This chain links TRBV15 with TRBJ2-7; 8 bases fit TRBD2. CDR1 LNHNV and CDR2 YYDKDF come from the germline V gene (reference sequence). The CDR3 extends over 16 amino acids. J was trimmed by 4 bases and V by 0 bases; bases with no gene match: 8. CDR3 amino acids: CATSRDRTSGEYEQYF. The CDR3 bases are TGTGCCACCAGCAGAGATCGAACTAGCGGAGAATACGAGCAGTACTTC.

CDR3 sequence: CASSFDRPRYEQYF. The CDR3 region has the DNA TGTGCCAGCAGCTTCGACAGGCCACGCTACGAGCAGTACTTC. J is TRBJ2-7 and V is TRBV7-8; maybe TRBD1 (6 bases). The CDR3 has 14 residues. Germline loops: CDR1 SGHVS, CDR2 FQNEAQ. Deletions cut 3 bases from V and 3 bases from J, with 12 bases between. The variable domain in full, with the rest retrieved from reference TRBV7-8 and TRBJ2-7, is GAGVSQSPRYKVAKRGQDVALRCDPISGHVSLFWYQQALGQGPEFLTYFQNEAQLDKSGLPSDRFFAERPEGSVSTLKIQRTQQEDSAVYLCASSFDRPRYEQYFGPGTRLTVT.

V usage is TRBV19 and J usage is TRBJ2-1, with TRBD1 as a possible D gene (6 bases). Germline assignment: CDR1 LNHDA and CDR2 SQIVND (reference sequence). The CDR3 has 13 residues. The V gene lost 5 bases and the J gene lost 9 bases, with 14 bases spanning the gap. The CDR3 sequence: CASSQGRDIEQFF. CDR3 in DNA: TGTGCCAGTAGTCAGGGTCGGGACATTGAGCAGTTCTTC.

V is TRBV5-1 and J is TRBJ2-7, with 10 positions matching TRBD1. The CDR3 sequence is 15 residues long. Germline assignment: CDR1 SGHRS and CDR2 YFSETQ. The V and J ends lost 0 bases and 3 bases, in that order; junction bases with no gene match: 3. Here the CDR3 reads CASSLDGDRGYEQYF. In DNA form, the CDR3 reads TGCGCCAGCAGCTTGGACGGGGACAGGGGCTACGAGCAGTACTTC.

Remarks on this clone: One end of the junction is discordant with germline, which a read error may explain. This chain connects TRBV5-8 to TRBJ1-5; D perhaps matches TRBD1 (6 bases). The V gene's germline CDR1 is SGHTS and CDR2 YDEGEE. The CDR3 covers 17 residues. The CDR3 protein is CASSQGDTGLSNRPQHF. The CDR3, as DNA: TGTGCCAGCAGCCAGGGAGATACAGGGTTGAGCAATCGGCCCCAGCATTTT.

The J gene is TRBJ1-3, the V gene TRBV29-1; TRBD1 aligns across 8 bases. V gave up 6 bases and J gave up 0 bases; unmatched junction bases: 13. Germline values: CDR1 SQVTM, CDR2 ANQGSEA. The CDR3 contains 17 residues. In nucleotides, the CDR3 is TGCAGCGTCATGGACAGGGAAGAATATCTCTCTGGAAACACCATATATTTT. It encodes CSVMDREEYLSGNTIYF.

The rearrangement uses TRBV19 and TRBJ2-1; 7 bases are a match to TRBD2. This CDR3 is 15 amino acids long. J lost 9 bases, V lost 4 bases, and 12 bases had no gene match. Germline CDR1 and CDR2: LNHDA and SQIVND (reference sequence). The CDR3 here is CASSNPRDYWGEQFF. DNA of the CDR3: TGTGCCAGTAGTAATCCCCGGGACTATTGGGGTGAGCAGTTCTTC.

This rearrangement joins TRBV29-1 to TRBJ2-1; tentative D call: TRBD2 (7 bases). Trimming removed 1 base from V and 3 bases from J, with 13 bases in between. Germline values: CDR1 SQVTM, CDR2 ANQGSEA. There are 15 residues in the CDR3. CDR3 region: CSVEAGGPRYNEQFF. The CDR3 DNA is TGCAGCGTTGAAGCCGGGGGGCCACGCTACAATGAGCAGTTCTTC.

The V gene is TRBV6-6, the J gene TRBJ2-1; 7 bases fit TRBD2. The V gene end was trimmed by 7 bases and the J gene end by 5 bases; junction bases not matched to a gene: 11. CDR1 is MNHNY and CDR2 is SVGAGI in the germline V gene (reference sequence). The CDR3 length is 15 residues. The CDR3 is CASITGGPFNNEQFF. In DNA form, the CDR3 reads TGTGCCAGCATTACGGGAGGACCGTTCAACAATGAGCAGTTCTTC.

The chain combines TRBV7-9 with TRBJ2-3; 9 bases match TRBD2. V was pared by 5 bases and J by 3 bases, with 6 bases of the junction left unmatched. There are 15 residues in the CDR3. From germline, CDR1 is SEHNR and CDR2 FQNEAQ (reference sequence). The CDR3, as DNA: TGTGCCAGCAGCCCGGGACTAGCAAGGACAGATACGCAGTATTTT. It is translated as CASSPGLARTDTQYF.

Note on this clone: An end of the junction does not agree with germline; a read error may underlie this. The V and J genes are TRBV7-7 and TRBJ1-6; D call uncertain. The germline V gene has CDR1 SSHAT and CDR2 FNYEAQ (reference sequence). This CDR3 region has 14 residues. CDR3 in DNA: TGTGCTAGCAGCTTAGGTCCTCCCGTTGTGCCCCTCCACTTT. As protein: CASSLGPPVVPLHF.

This chain connects TRBV5-4 to TRBJ2-7; possible D gene TRBD1, 6 bases. Trimming removed 4 bases at V and 2 bases at J, with 13 bases between. The germline V gene has CDR1 SGHNT and CDR2 YYREEE (reference sequence). The CDR3 length is 14 residues. The CDR3 DNA is TGTGCCAGCAGCCCAGGGGTCTTGGCCTACGAGCAGTACTTC. It codes for CASSPGVLAYEQYF.

This clone was seen only a few times. This chain connects TRBV6-5 to TRBJ2-5; 11 bases map to TRBD2. Per the germline V gene, CDR1 is MNHEY and CDR2 is SVGAGI. The CDR3 is 14 residues long. V lost 5 bases, J lost 4 bases, and 3 bases stayed unmatched. This CDR3 is CASSVAGGLETQYF. CDR3 coding DNA: TGTGCCAGCAGTGTAGCGGGGGGGCTAGAGACCCAGTACTTC.

This clone has more than one count but fewer than ten. V gene TRBV7-2 combines with J gene TRBJ1-2, with D uncertain. The CDR3 length is 12 residues. Trimming took 6 bases from V and 8 from J, leaving 13 bases between them. In germline, CDR1 is SGHTA, CDR2 FQGNSA. CDR3: CASRPSSGGYTF. CDR3 nucleotide sequence: TGTGCCAGCAGACCATCATCCGGGGGCTACACCTTC.